Reported below is one T cell receptor beta chain. Germline assignment: CDR1 LNHNV and CDR2 YYDKDF (reference sequence). The V end lost 8 bases, the J end lost 4 bases, and 18 bases lay between the germline ends. The CDR3 contains 15 residues. The data derive from a study of blood T cell repertoires in COVID-19. Study information: T cells, B-cell-depleted T cells, or PBMCs provided the cDNA or gDNA that served as material.

Data came from immunoSEQ multiplex PCR; TCRdb stores just in-frame clones and leaves some out. The table lists some 75,000 clones, 80% of them singletons. The receptor comes from a man in his fifties or sixties with COVID-19, enrolled during active disease. The genes are TRBV15 and TRBJ2-1; possible D gene TRBD1, 6 bases. The sequenced sample was peripheral blood. CDR3 sequence: CATSPRGTPYNEQFF. The CDR3 DNA sequence: TGTGCCACCTCACCCAGGGGTACGCCTTACAATGAGCAGTTCTTC.